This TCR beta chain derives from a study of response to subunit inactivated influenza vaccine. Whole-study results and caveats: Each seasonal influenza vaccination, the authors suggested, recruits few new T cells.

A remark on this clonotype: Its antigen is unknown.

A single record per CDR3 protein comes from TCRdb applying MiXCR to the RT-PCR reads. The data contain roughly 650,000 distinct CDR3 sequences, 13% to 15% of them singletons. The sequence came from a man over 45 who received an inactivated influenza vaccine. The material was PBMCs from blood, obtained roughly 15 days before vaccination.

This CDR3 reads CASSVAPGLAGNTGELFF. CDR3 DNA sequence: TGTGCCAGCAGCGTAGCCCCGGGACTAGCGGGGAACACCGGGGAGCTGTTTTTT. The chain joins TRBV9 to TRBJ2-2; TRBD2 agrees at 12 bases. Germline CDR1 and CDR2: SGDLS and YYNGEE. Trimming took 0 bases from V and 1 from J; bases not matched to a gene: 4. CDR3 length: 18 residues. Supplemented by reference TRBV9 and TRBJ2-2, the full variable domain reads DSGVTQTPKHLITATGQRVTLRCSPRSGDLSVYWYQQSLDQGLQFLIQYYNGEERAKGNILERFSAQQFPDLHSELNLSSLELGDSALYFCASSVAPGLAGNTGELFFGEGSRLTVL.